This TCR beta chain was retrieved from a study of OX40 agonist ivuxolimab in advanced cancers. Study-wide points: Among the least clonally expanded were partial responders at 0.1-3.0 mg/kg. CD8+ T cells averaged more expanded clones than CD4+. In the expanded peripheral T cells, antigen specificity was never determined.

Germline lookup yields CDR1 SNHLY and CDR2 FYNNEI. The CDR3 contains 15 residues. As for this clone: As yet, its antigen is unknown.

If patients had autoimmune disease history or systemic immunosuppression, they were excluded. Measured with immunoSEQ multiplex PCR; TCRdb has only the in-frame clones, and not every one. The table shows roughly 81,000 clones, with roughly 88% occurring only once. This sequence was found in an adult with an advanced solid tumor such as melanoma, head and neck, liver or kidney cancer. The chain is built from TRBV2 and TRBJ2-5; D possibly corresponds to TRBD2 (6 bases). The DNA end is a closer match to TRBJ2-7, so the J assignment may be wrong. The specimen comprised CD4+ or CD8+ T cells sorted from blood, sampled in a trial of the OX40 agonist ivuxolimab. The CDR3 DNA reads as TGTGCCAGCAGTGTAGGTGGGGGGATCTCCTACGAGCAGTACTTC. This translates into CASSVGGGISYEQYF.